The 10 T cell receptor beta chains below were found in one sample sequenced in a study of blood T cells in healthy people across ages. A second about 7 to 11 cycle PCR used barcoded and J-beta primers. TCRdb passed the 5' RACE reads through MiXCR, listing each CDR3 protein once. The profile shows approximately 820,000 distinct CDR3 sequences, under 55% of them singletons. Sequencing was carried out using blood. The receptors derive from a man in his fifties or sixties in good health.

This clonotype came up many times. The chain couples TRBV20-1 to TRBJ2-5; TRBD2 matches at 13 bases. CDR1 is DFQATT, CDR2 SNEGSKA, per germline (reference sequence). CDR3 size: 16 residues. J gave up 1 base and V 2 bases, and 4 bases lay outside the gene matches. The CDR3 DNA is TGCAGTGCTAGACGGACTAGCGGGGGCCTCCAAGAGACCCAGTACTTC. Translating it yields CSARRTSGGLQETQYF.

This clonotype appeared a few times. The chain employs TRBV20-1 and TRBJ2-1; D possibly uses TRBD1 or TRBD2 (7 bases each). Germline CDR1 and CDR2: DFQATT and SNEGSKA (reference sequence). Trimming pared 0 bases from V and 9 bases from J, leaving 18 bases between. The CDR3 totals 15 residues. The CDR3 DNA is TGCAGTGCTAGAGAACTGGGGCAGGGGGAGGGTGAGCAGTTCTTC. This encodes CSARELGQGEGEQFF.

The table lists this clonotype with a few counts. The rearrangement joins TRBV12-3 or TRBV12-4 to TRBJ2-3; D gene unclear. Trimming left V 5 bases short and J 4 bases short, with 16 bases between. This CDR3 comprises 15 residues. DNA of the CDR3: TGTGCCAGCAGTCCCCGGGTAGGTCCGTCAGATACGCAGTATTTT. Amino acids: CASSPRVGPSDTQYF.

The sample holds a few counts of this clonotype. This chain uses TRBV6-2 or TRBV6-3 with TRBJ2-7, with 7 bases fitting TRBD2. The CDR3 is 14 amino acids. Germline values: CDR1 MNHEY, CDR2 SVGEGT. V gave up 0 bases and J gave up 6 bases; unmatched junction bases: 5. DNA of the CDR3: TGTGCCAGCAGTTACTCGACAGCGGGGAGCGAGCAGTACTTC. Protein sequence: CASSYSTAGSEQYF.

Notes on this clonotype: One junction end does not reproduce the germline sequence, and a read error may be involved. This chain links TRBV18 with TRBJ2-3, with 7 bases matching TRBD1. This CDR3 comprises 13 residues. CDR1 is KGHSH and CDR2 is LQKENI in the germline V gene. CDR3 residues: CASSPPGTDTRYF. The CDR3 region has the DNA TGTGCCAGCTCACCACCGGGGACAGATACGCGGTATTTT.

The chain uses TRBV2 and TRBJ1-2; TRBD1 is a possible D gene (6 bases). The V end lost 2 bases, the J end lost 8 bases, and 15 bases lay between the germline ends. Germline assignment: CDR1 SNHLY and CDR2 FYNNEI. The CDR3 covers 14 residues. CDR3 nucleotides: TGTGCCAGCAGTGAAAGCCGGGGGCGAGGGGGCTACACCTTC. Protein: CASSESRGRGGYTF.

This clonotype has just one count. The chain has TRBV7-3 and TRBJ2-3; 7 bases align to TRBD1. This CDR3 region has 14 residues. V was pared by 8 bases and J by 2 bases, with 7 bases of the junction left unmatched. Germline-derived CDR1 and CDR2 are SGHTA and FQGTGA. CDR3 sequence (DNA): TGTGCCAGCGGGGTAGACAGGGACACAGATACGCAGTATTTT. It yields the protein CASGVDRDTDTQYF. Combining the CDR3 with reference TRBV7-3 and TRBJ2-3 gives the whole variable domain GAGVSQTPSNKVTEKGKYVELRCDPISGHTALYWYRQSLGQGPEFLIYFQGTGAADDSGLPNDRFFAVRPEGSVSTLKIQRTERGDSAVYLCASGVDRDTDTQYFGPGTRLTVL.

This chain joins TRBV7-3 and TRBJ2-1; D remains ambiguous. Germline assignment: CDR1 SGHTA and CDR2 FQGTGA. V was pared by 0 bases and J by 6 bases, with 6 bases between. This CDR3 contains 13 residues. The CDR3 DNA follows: TGTGCCAGCAGCTTAACGGCGGTCAATGAGCAGTTCTTC. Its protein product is CASSLTAVNEQFF.

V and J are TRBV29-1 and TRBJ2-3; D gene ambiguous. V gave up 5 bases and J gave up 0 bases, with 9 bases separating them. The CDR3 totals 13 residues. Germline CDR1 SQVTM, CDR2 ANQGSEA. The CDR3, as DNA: TGCAGCGTTAAAACCGGGAGCACAGATACGCAGTATTTT. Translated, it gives CSVKTGSTDTQYF.

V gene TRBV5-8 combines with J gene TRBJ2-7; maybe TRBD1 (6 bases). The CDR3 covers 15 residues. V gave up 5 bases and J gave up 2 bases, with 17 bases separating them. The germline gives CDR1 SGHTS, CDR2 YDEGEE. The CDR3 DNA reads TGTGCCAGCAGTCCCCCGACAGGAGGAACCTACGAGCAGTACTTC. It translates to CASSPPTGGTYEQYF. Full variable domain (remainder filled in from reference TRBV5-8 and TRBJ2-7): EAGVTQSPTHLIKTRGQQATLRCSPISGHTSVYWYQQALGLGLQFLLWYDEGEERNRGNFPPRFSGRQFPNYSSELNVNALELEDSALYLCASSPPTGGTYEQYFGPGTRLTVT.